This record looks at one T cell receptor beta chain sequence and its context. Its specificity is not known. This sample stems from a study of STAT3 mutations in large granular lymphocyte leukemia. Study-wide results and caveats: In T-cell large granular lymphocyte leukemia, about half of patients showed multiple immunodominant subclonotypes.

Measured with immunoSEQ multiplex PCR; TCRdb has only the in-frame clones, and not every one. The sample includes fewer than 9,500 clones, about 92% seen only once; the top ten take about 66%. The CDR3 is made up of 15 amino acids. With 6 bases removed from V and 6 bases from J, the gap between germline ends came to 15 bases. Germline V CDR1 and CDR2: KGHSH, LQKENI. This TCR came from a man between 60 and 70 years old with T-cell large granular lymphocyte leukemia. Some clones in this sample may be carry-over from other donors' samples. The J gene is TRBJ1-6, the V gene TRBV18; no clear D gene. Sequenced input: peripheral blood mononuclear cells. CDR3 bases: TGTGCCAGCTCCCTGAGCACGGGGATTAATTCACCCCTCCACTTT. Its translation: CASSLSTGINSPLHF.